This T cell receptor (beta chain) was identified during a study of blood T cells in healthy people across ages. Every participating donor contributed roughly 9.6 milliliters of peripheral blood through a draw. A J-beta primer mix and a sample-barcoded 5' primer were used in a second PCR of about 7 to 12 cycles. Using its own MiXCR run on the 5' RACE reads, TCRdb lists one record per CDR3 protein. Of 2 million or so distinct CDR3 sequences in the sample, roughly 49% were seen once. Sample: blood. This clonotype originated in a woman in her thirties or forties in good health.

CDR3 DNA: TGCGCCAGCAGCGATGGGGGGAGTACCCACGAGCAGTACTTC. It codes for CASSDGGSTHEQYF. V is TRBV5-1 and J is TRBJ2-7; possibly TRBD2 for D (6 bases). Germline CDR1 SGHRS, CDR2 YFSETQ. Trimming pared 4 bases from V and 5 bases from J, leaving 16 bases between. The CDR3 has 14 amino acids.